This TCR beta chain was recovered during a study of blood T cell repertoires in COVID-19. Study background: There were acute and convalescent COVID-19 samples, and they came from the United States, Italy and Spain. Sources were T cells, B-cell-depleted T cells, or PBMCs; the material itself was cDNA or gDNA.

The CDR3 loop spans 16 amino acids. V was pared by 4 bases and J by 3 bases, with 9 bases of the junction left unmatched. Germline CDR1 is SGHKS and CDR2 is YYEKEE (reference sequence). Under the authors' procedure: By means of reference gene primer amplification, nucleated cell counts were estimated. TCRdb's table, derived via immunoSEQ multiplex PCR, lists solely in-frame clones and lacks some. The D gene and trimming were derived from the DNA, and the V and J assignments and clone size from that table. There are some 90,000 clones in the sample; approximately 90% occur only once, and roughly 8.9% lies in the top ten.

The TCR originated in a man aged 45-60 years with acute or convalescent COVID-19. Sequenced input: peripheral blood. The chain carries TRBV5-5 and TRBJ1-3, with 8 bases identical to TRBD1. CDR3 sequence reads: CASSELTQGDGNTIYF. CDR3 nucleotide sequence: TGTGCCAGCAGCGAACTAACACAGGGGGATGGAAACACCATATATTTT.